This T cell receptor (beta chain) appears in the sequencing data of a study of blood T cells in healthy people across ages. Primers used in a second PCR of about 6 to 11 cycles were a sample-barcoded 5' primer and a J-beta primer mix. TCRdb redid the calling of the 5' RACE reads with MiXCR, one entry per CDR3 protein. The sample yields roughly 800,000 distinct CDR3 sequences, 58% seen once. The CDR3 runs to 12 residues. V lost 0 bases and J 2 bases, leaving 5 bases between the germline ends. Per the germline V gene, CDR1 is GTSNPN and CDR2 is SVGIG (reference sequence). V is TRBV30 and J is TRBJ2-7, with unresolved D. Sequenced material: blood. The receptor was derived from a man younger than 45 in good health. CDR3 DNA: TGTGCCTGGAGTGTCCTCGCCTACGAGCAGTACTTC. Translation: CAWSVLAYEQYF.